This paragraph covers one TCR beta chain sequence. The sample belongs to a study of cytomegalovirus exposure and HLA in healthy donors. With 60 Vbeta and 13 Jbeta primers, the PCR was carried out. The table came from immunoSEQ multiplex PCR; TCRdb's copy has only in-frame clones and leaves some out. The sample contains 150,000 to 200,000 clones, approximately 70% of which appear only once. Germline lookup yields CDR1 LGHNA and CDR2 YSLEER. Trimming removed 0 bases from V and 4 bases from J; junction bases left unmatched: 5. The CDR3 length is 15 residues. V gene TRBV4-3 combines with J gene TRBJ2-7, with TRBD1 matching over 8 bases. The TCR sequence derives from a woman under 40 in good health and CMV-seronegative. Sequencing was done on a sample of PBMCs. The CDR3 reads CASSQERDRWYEQYF. Written as DNA, the CDR3 is TGCGCCAGCAGCCAAGAAAGGGACAGGTGGTACGAGCAGTACTTC.